This entry describes one TCR beta chain. It lacks a known antigen. No base qualities exist here, and no much larger clone lies one base off it. The library was made by RT-PCR. This sample was sequenced with an Illumina HiSeq 2500. TCRdb itself trimmed the public reads at Q25 with fastp, ran MiXCR and retained productive beta chains. Merged by CDR3 protein, the rows form single entries marked with the most common genes and DNA. The sample table records some 160,000 distinct CDR3 sequences; about a tenth of these occur just once. Roughly an eighth of the sample is in the top ten clones. The sample's time point label is to be understood as: 45 days after influenza vaccine administration. This sample stems from a study of response to subunit inactivated influenza vaccine (dated by TCRdb to between 2017 and 2018). About the investigation overall: To follow how T cells responded to a trivalent subunit inactivated influenza vaccine, the researchers relied on deep quantitative profiling of the T cell receptor repertoire. What the research found in general, with its limitations: According to the authors, only a limited number of new T cells may be recruited by each seasonal influenza vaccination.

CDR1 and CDR2 are drawn from the germline V gene (reference sequence): SEHNR, FQNEAQ. V is trimmed back by 3 bases and J by 2 bases, and the junction contains 5 bases that no gene match accounts for. The CDR3 has 16 amino acids, counting the end cysteine and phenylalanine. Solely the CDR3 DNA is kept, with 48 bases framed from the first base. The specimen was non-naive T cells sorted from PBMCs, collected more than 35 days after vaccination. The cell subset or site label corresponds to: memory T cell fraction. This receptor was identified in a man aged 45 to 65 who received an inactivated influenza vaccine. Donor details come from another sample of the same person, matched by shared clones. The rearranged segments are TRBV7-9 and TRBJ2-7, with 12 bases matching TRBD2. The nucleotide sequence is given as TGTGCCAGCAGCTTTATAACTAGCGGGGGGACCTACGAGCAGTACTTC. This translates into CASSFITSGGTYEQYF.